The 8 T cell receptor beta chains given below trace back to one sample, sequenced in a study of regulatory T cells in long-lasting Graves disease. Both iRepertoire HTBI primers and Arm-PCR of CDR3 regions were used to build the TCR beta libraries. MiXCR was run by TCRdb on the multiplex PCR reads, yielding one entry per CDR3 protein. The table includes about 540,000 distinct CDR3 sequences, approximately 13% detected once. The time point: newly diagnosed GD, antithyroid drugs for less than 3 months. Researchers made the TCR library from RNA that was extracted from PBMCs. These records were also assigned to another study, of T cells in Graves' hyperthyroidism and ophthalmopathy.

Specimen: peripheral blood mononuclear cells (PBMCs), collected at new diagnosis, from a patient treated with antithyroid drugs. These receptors were taken from a man aged 30 to 45 with Graves disease.

This clonotype has ten or more counts. The rearrangement uses TRBV2 and TRBJ2-6; D unclear. V was trimmed by 6 bases and J by 0 bases, leaving 9 bases between them. This CDR3 has 15 residues. Germline V gene data show CDR1 as SNHLY and CDR2 as FYNNEI. The DNA for the CDR3 is TGTGCCAGCAGCCCTACCCTCTCTGGGGCCAACGTCCTGACTTTC. It encodes CASSPTLSGANVLTF.

This clonotype has a handful of counts. This sequence joins TRBV6-1 and TRBJ1-5, with TRBD1 matching over 9 bases. This CDR3 comprises 15 residues. Germline CDR1 is MNHNS and CDR2 is SASEGT. J was trimmed by 6 bases and V by 1 base; bases with no gene match: 4. Here the CDR3 DNA reads TGTGCCAGCAGTGAAGAGGGACAGGGCACTCAGCCCCAGCATTTT. Translating gives CASSEEGQGTQPQHF.

The chain is built from TRBV29-1 and TRBJ2-1; 9 nucleotides align to TRBD1. Germline trimming cut 3 bases from V and 10 bases from J; bases unmatched to any gene: 4. The CDR3 sequence is 12 residues long. Germline V CDR1 and CDR2: SQVTM, ANQGSEA. This CDR3 reads CSVEGQGYEQFF. In DNA, the CDR3 is TGCAGCGTTGAGGGACAGGGTTACGAGCAGTTCTTC.

This clonotype appeared a few times. The V gene is TRBV5-1, the J gene TRBJ1-6; D ambiguous. The V gene lost 0 bases and the J gene lost 0 bases, with 4 bases spanning the gap. The CDR3 is 15 amino acids. In germline, CDR1 is SGHRS, CDR2 YFSETQ. CDR3 bases: TGCGCCAGCAGCTTGGAAGGCTCCTATAATTCACCCCTCCACTTT. The encoded protein is CASSLEGSYNSPLHF.

This clonotype was observed a few times. The DNA for the CDR3 is TGTGCCAGCAGCCATACTACAGGGGGCGGAAACCAGCATTTT. It is translated as CASSHTTGGGNQHF. This chain links TRBV3-1 with TRBJ1-5; 9 nucleotides align to TRBD1. J was trimmed by 12 bases and V by 3 bases; bases with no gene match: 9. Germline values: CDR1 LGHDT, CDR2 YNNKEL (reference sequence). The CDR3 is 14 amino acids.

This clonotype is a singleton in its sample. The chain recombines TRBV5-6 with TRBJ1-1, with a possible D match to TRBD1 (5 bases). The V gene's germline CDR1 is SGHDT and CDR2 YYEEEE. The CDR3 runs 13 residues. V lost 0 bases and J lost 4, with 7 bases in between. CDR3 loop: CASSLAQGTEAFF. CDR3 DNA: TGTGCCAGCAGCTTGGCGCAGGGCACTGAAGCTTTCTTT.

This clonotype came up a few times. The rearrangement uses TRBV19 and TRBJ2-7; D tentatively fits TRBD1 or TRBD2 (5 bases each). CDR3 length equals 14 residues. Trimming shortened V by 4 bases and J by 2 bases, and 12 bases separated the two germline ends. CDR1 is LNHDA and CDR2 is SQIVND in the germline V gene (reference sequence). CDR3 sequence (DNA): TGTGCCAGTAGTAGGAAGGGACGGACCTACGAGCAGTACTTC. It encodes CASSRKGRTYEQYF. The full variable domain, in which reference TRBV19 and TRBJ2-7 provide the parts outside the CDR3, is DGGITQSPKYLFRKEGQNVTLSCEQNLNHDAMYWYRQDPGQGLRLIYYSQIVNDFQKGDIAEGYSVSREKKESFPLTVTSAQKNPTAFYLCASSRKGRTYEQYFGPGTRLTVT.

The chain uses TRBV18 and TRBJ2-6; D call uncertain. CDR1 is KGHSH and CDR2 is LQKENI in the germline V gene. This CDR3 is built from 13 residues. Trimming pared 3 bases from V and 12 bases from J, leaving 12 bases between. The CDR3 nucleotides read TGTGCCAGCTCACCGGGTCAGGACCGCGTCCTGACTTTC. Translation gives CASSPGQDRVLTF.